This T cell receptor (beta chain) was found in a study of cytomegalovirus exposure and HLA in healthy donors (dated by TCRdb to 2016 to 2017). Looking at the study overall: According to an earlier analysis of a few hundred of the donors, roughly 180 million T cells yielded 100 million or so unique TCR beta sequences and around 280 Gb of sequence data. Roughly 320 gigabases of sequencing data and about 92 million unique TCR sequences made up an early release that covered some 640 HLA-typed donors. Of the roughly 400 genotyped donors, over 65% fell in the genetic ancestry cluster associated with self-reported Caucasian donors. The aim of the study was to test whether cataloging public T cell receptors could identify signatures of past pathogen exposure. Using immunosequencing, the study profiled T cell repertoires from about 610 subjects and related those repertoires to cytomegalovirus serostatus. Besides the first cohort of roughly 640 subjects, a separate validation cohort made up of 95 to 150 different subjects was used. High-throughput TCR immunosequencing, statistical association of individual TCRs with disease status, and machine learning were combined to predict cytomegalovirus infection status. A later analysis re-analyzed previously published TCR beta repertoires from 650 to 800 donors and added high-resolution HLA genotyping to study TCR occurrence patterns. In the later analysis, no new phenotypic data were used to find candidate immune exposures; instead, reliance was placed on TCR beta sequences and their occurrence across donors. An earlier analysis of 587 of the donors used high-throughput TCR beta sequencing to judge whether each TCR beta V gene segment behaved as functional or pseudogenic. Donor age, sex, ethnicity and CMV serostatus were compiled alongside the repertoire data. A later genetic analysis took genome-wide SNP genotypes for about 55% of the 666 donors and used that subset as a discovery cohort. All discovery cohort repertoires had been generated using a single sequencing platform. Both class I and class II loci were covered by HLA typing, at four-digit resolution. The number of typed donors differed by locus: about 620-640 for A, B, C, DRB1 and DQB1; 522 for DQA1; 606 for DPA1; and about 450 for DPB1. Roughly 5 DR-DQ haplotypes were handled as single units for association and clustering because linkage in the cohort was strong. Among a few hundred genotyped donors of the cohort, an average of roughly 240,000 unique TCR beta nucleotide sequences were sequenced per donor, 15% to 20% of them non-productive. The research as a whole found: The earlier analysis of around 600 of the donors excluded 15 to 20 rarely observed V segments, including chromosome 9 orphons, because counts were too low. When HLA alleles, especially DR and DQ, strongly co-occurred, TCR associations were difficult to assign to individual alleles. A total of 164 TCR beta chains were listed by the study as associated with cytomegalovirus. The sequencing pipeline was judged likely to have produced a cluster of highly shared sequence variants as a technical artifact. Because HLA typing was missing for some donors at each locus, association tests included only the typed subset. Because the 87-base-pair reads could not distinguish some IMGT-functional V segments, including TRBV6-2 and TRBV6-3, those segments were excluded. For the cohort, immune exposure information was limited to CMV serostatus. Cytomegalovirus status was reported to be diagnosed by the classifier with high specificity and sensitivity in both the original and validation cohorts. In this cohort, only TCR beta chains were sequenced, and detectable features were limited by the absence of alpha or paired-chain data. According to the authors, the approach could potentially be generalized to other disease states and immunological phenotypes. A later analysis found that HLA-associated TCR beta chains were more clonally expanded and had lower generation probabilities than equally common non-associated chains. A further reported finding was that TCR beta sequences accurately predicted the HLA-A and HLA-B alleles for most subjects in the first cohort. A later genetic analysis associated a missense DCLRE1C variant with V-gene and J-gene trimming of TCR beta chains, and an independent cohort replicated the association. A few of the identified cytomegalovirus-associated TCR beta chains were confirmed in vitro to be specific for cytomegalovirus antigens. A later analysis reported that several top co-occurrence clusters appeared linked to parvovirus B19, influenza, CMV and Epstein-Barr virus. Across donors, most TCR sequences were observed very rarely, whereas some public TCRs were present in many individuals. In an earlier analysis of about 600 of the donors, most TCR beta V segments appeared in productive rearrangements about 90% or about 30% of the time, broadly matching IMGT annotations. Presence/absence analyses assumed roughly uniform sequencing depth across donors, an assumption that may not hold. Correlated functional status among segregating V segments might be attributable to linkage disequilibrium, but an unknown experimental factor could not be ruled out. According to a later analysis, most CMV-associated TCR beta chains appeared to be HLA-restricted, and the HLA associations seemed to be driven largely by CMV exposure. A later analysis found that TCR association rates varied across HLA loci, with DRB1 alleles showing the most associated TCRs and HLA-C alleles the fewest. According to a later genetic analysis, donors in an Asian-associated ancestry cluster had fewer N-insertions in productive TCRs than the approximately 690-donor mean. At a false discovery rate of 0.05, a later analysis linked some 18,000 TCR beta sequences to specific HLA alleles.

From the cysteine through the phenylalanine, the CDR3 covers 15 amino acids. This entry keeps only the CDR3 DNA: 45 bases, framed from base 1. The germline V gene (reference sequence) provides CDR1 GTSNPN and CDR2 SVGIG. V is shortened by 2 bases, J by 8 bases, and the region joining them spans 18 bases. In total, over 600 healthy bone marrow donors made up the cohort. At the time of sampling, every cohort member was nominally healthy, though immune exposures that went unrecorded were likely present. The donor was CMV seronegative and was included in the group of a few hundred seronegative cohort members. A peripheral blood sample was provided by each donor, and peripheral blood mononuclear cells were used for TCR beta sequencing. The Qiagen DNeasy Blood Extraction Kit was used to extract genomic DNA from the blood cell samples. Library generation was performed with the immunoSEQ multiplex PCR assay. A mixture of 60 forward primers for TCR Vbeta segments and 13 reverse primers for TCR Jbeta segments was used in the multiplex PCR. The CDR3 region of rearranged TCR beta genes was amplified from genomic DNA with a multiplex PCR assay. On the Illumina HiSeq System, the amplified TCR beta libraries were sequenced as 87-base-pair reads. In the source study's methods: A later analysis counted about 80 million unique TCR beta chains across the 640 or so repertoires, and around 9.9 million of these chains were shared by at least two donors. Raw reads were error-corrected and collapsed into unique sequences with a nearest-neighbor algorithm that merged closely related sequences to remove PCR and sequencing errors. To assign V, D and J gene segments, CDR3 sequences were aligned to IMGT reference sequences. For a sequence to be retained, a match of at least six nucleotides was required to both a V gene segment and a J gene segment. A rearrangement was called productive if the CDR3 had no stop codons and remained in frame with V and J, and every other rearrangement was called non-productive. Following IMGT convention, CDR3 was defined as the stretch from the second conserved V-encoded cysteine to the conserved J-encoded phenylalanine. In an earlier analysis of more than 550 of the donors, sequences lacking an unambiguous match to a single V gene segment were excluded. An earlier analysis of 450 to 650 of the donors called V segments functional above 56.7% productive rearrangements and segregating when the between-donor standard deviation exceeded 5%. A statistical classification framework was built to diagnose cytomegalovirus status from the catalog of TCR beta chain sequences. In a later analysis, TCR nucleotide sequences were compared against IMGT/GENE-DB human TR gene sequences so that V and J genes could be assigned. The TCRdist pipeline was used in a later analysis to assign CDR3 sequences and most-parsimonious VDJ recombination scenarios. In a later analysis, each TCR beta chain was defined by its CDR3 amino acid sequence together with its V-gene family, and reads lacking a unique V-gene family were excluded. A later analysis removed 592 highly shared, low-generation-probability nucleotide sequences to deal with suspected cross-contamination and a sequencing artifact. A later analysis calculated a clonal expansion index for each public chain from normalized within-repertoire ranks of inferred template counts. Generation probabilities in a later analysis came from a VDJ recombination model fitted to out-of-frame rearrangements, and those results were checked against IGoR. In a later analysis, TCR-TCR, TCR-HLA and TCR-CMV co-occurrence was scored with hypergeometric tests, and a repertoire-size bias correction was applied to TCR pairs. To estimate false discovery rates, a later analysis permuted the HLA or CMV assignments 20 times. In a later analysis, co-occurring TCRs were grouped using DBSCAN, with TCRdist sequence similarity added in when clustering inside HLA-allele-positive subsets. Co-occurrence clustering excluded repertoires with fewer than 30,000 or more than 120,000 public chains, plus five with anomalous nucleotide sharing. Here the immuneACCESS table is served through TCRdb, limited to in-frame sequences with V and J called. Missing clones are a known gap in these copies; in checked studies unresolved V genes cover under half, and the rest lacks a known reason. The DNA gave D and trimming, while V, J and clone size come from that table. The sample profile shows 80,000 or so clones; around 84% of them were found once. In total, the top ten clones hold around 4.8% of the sample.

A remark on this clone: What this receptor recognizes is not known. No base qualities exist here, and no much larger clone lies one base off it.

The sequence links TRBV30 to TRBJ1-4; a weak D assignment points to TRBD1 (6 bases agree). The TCR sequence derives from a man between 35 and 55 years old in good health and CMV-seronegative. Sample: PBMCs. The CDR3 amino acid sequence is: CAWSPGDTLSEKLFF. The sequenced DNA: TGTGCCTGGAGTCCAGGGGACACTCTATCCGAAAAACTGTTTTTT.